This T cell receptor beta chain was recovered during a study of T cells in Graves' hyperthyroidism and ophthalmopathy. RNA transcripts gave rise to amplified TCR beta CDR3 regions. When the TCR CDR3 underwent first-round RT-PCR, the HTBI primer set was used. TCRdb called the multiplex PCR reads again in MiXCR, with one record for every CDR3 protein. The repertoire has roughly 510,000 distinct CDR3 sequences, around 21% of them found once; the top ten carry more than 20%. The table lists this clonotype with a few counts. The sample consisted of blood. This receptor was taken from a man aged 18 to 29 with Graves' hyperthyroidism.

CDR3 loop: CASSDGRFLETQYF. Written as DNA, the CDR3 is TGCGCCAGCAGCGATGGACGGTTCCTAGAGACCCAGTACTTC. The chain combines TRBV5-1 with TRBJ2-5; no reliable D call. The CDR3 is 14 residues long. Germline-derived CDR1 and CDR2 are SGHRS and YFSETQ. V was pared by 4 bases and J by 4 bases, with 14 bases between.